This T cell receptor beta chain was obtained from a study of CD8 T cells in Susac syndrome. This clonotype was seen a few times. Its antigen is unidentified. From blood CD8+ and CD4+ T cells, TCR beta sequences were generated. It was negative isolation that provided the CD8+ and CD4+ T cells, whereas TEMRA cells were enriched by FACS. This CDR3 has 15 residues. Germline CDR1 and CDR2: LNHDA and SQIVND (reference sequence). The V gene end was trimmed by 4 bases and the J gene end by 6 bases; junction bases not matched to a gene: 8. cDNA came from around 0.54 to 1 ug RNA primed by random hexamers. The amplification used immunoSEQ multiplex PCR on TCR beta CDR3; it spanned 54 Vbeta and 13 Jbeta. Each CDR3 protein is one row after TCRdb ran MiXCR on the immunoSEQ multiplex PCR reads. The sample carries approximately 130,000 distinct CDR3 sequences, under 95% recorded once. The study, taken as a whole, reports: The study recognized that its TCR sequencing and HLA analysis covered a relatively small number of individuals.

This chain connects TRBV19 to TRBJ2-1; 8 nucleotides align to TRBD2. The sample was CD8+ T cells from PBMCs. This TCR derives from a human donor with multiple sclerosis. The CDR3 reads CASSRRPAGVNEQFF. CDR3 coding DNA: TGTGCCAGTAGTAGGCGGCCAGCGGGAGTCAATGAGCAGTTCTTC.